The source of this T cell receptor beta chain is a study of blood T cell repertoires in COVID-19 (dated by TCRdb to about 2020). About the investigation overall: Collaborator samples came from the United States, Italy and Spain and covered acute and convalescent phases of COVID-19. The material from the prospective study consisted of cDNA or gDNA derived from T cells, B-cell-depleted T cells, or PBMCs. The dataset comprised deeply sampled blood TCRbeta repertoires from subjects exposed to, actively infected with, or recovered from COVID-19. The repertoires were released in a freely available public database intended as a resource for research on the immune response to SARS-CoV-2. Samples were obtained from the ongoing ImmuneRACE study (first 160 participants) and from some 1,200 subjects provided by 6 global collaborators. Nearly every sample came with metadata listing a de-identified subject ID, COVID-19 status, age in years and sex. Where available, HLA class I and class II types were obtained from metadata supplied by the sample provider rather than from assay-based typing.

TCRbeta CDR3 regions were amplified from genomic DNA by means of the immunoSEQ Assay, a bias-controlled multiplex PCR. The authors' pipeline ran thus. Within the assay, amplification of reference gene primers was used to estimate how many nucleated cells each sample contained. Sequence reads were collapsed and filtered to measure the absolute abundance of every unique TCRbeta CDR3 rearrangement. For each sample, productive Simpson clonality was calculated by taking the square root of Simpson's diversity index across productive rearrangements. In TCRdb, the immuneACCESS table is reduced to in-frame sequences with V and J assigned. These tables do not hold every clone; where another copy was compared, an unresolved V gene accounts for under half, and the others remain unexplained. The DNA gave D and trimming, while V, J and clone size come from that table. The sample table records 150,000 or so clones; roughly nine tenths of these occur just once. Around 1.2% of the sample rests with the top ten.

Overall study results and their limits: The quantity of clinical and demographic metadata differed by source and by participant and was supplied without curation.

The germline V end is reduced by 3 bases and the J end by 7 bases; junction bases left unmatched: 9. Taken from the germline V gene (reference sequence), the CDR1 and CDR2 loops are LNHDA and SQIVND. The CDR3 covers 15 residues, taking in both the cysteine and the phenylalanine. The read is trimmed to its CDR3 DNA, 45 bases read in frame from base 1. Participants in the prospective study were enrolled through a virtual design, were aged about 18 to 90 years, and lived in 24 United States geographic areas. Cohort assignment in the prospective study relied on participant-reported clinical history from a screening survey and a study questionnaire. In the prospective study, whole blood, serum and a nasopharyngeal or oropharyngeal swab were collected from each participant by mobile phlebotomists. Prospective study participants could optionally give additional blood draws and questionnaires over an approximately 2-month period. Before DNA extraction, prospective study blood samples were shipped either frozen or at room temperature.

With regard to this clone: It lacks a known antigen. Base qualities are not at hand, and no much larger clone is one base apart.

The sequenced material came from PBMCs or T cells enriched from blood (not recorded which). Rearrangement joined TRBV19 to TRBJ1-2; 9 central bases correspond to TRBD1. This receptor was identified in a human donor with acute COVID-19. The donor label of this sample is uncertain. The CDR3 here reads CASSMGLQGASGYTF. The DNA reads TGTGCCAGTAGTATGGGGTTACAGGGGGCCTCTGGCTACACCTTC.